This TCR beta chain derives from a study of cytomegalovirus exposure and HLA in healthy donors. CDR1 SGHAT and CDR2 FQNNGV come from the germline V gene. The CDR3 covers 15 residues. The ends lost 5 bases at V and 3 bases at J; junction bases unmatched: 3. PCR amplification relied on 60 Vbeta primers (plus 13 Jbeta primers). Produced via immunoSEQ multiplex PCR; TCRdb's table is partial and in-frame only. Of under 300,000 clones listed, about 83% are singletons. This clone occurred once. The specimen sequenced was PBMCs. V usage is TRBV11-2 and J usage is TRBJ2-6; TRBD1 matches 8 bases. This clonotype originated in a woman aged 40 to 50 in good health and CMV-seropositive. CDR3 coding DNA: TGTGCCAGCAGCATGACAGGGGTTGGGGCCAACGTCCTGACTTTC. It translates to CASSMTGVGANVLTF.